The sequence of this T cell receptor (beta chain) was determined in a study of blood T cell repertoires in COVID-19. The data were produced by immunoSEQ multiplex PCR, yet TCRdb's version contains in-frame clones alone and is incomplete. The sample lists 400,000 to 500,000 clones; about 88% were seen once. CDR3 length equals 15 residues. Trimming took 0 bases from V and 3 from J, leaving 9 bases between them. Germline V lookup: CDR1 SGHAT, CDR2 FQNNGV. The receptor was derived from a young woman who had been exposed to COVID-19. The rearrangement joins TRBV11-2 to TRBJ2-1, with a weak D call TRBD2 (6 bases). What was sequenced was PBMCs or T cells enriched from blood (not recorded which). The CDR3 DNA is TGTGCCAGCAGCTTAGACAGCGGGCGCTACAATGAGCAGTTCTTC. Its translation: CASSLDSGRYNEQFF.